This entry lists 11 T cell receptor beta chains sequenced from one sample in a study of blood T cell repertoires in COVID-19. Clones were sequenced by immunoSEQ multiplex PCR, and TCRdb holds only the in-frame ones, with some missing. The sample holds a few hundred thousand clones; about 85% are singletons and the top ten take more than 6.5%. Sequenced material: PBMCs or T cells enriched from blood (not recorded which). Receptor source: a woman in her 50s who had been exposed to COVID-19.

The chain couples TRBV10-3 to TRBJ2-5; 9 nucleotides match TRBD2. From germline, CDR1 is ENHRY and CDR2 SYGVKD. With V trimmed by 4 bases and J by 7 bases, 4 bases remained unmatched. The CDR3 consists of 13 residues. CDR3 loop: CAISAEAGGTQYF. The CDR3 DNA reads as TGTGCCATCAGTGCTGAAGCGGGGGGGACCCAGTACTTC.

V and J are TRBV30 and TRBJ1-1; D remains unclear. V gave up 2 bases and J gave up 7 bases, with 14 bases separating them. This CDR3 spans 13 amino acids. CDR1 and CDR2 (germline): GTSNPN, SVGIG (reference sequence). The CDR3 DNA reads as TGTGCCTGGAGTCGGAGCATGCTAGGTGAAGCTTTCTTT. Its protein product is CAWSRSMLGEAFF.

The chain combines TRBV5-1 with TRBJ1-2; D is unresolved. CDR3 length: 14 residues. The germline CDR1 and CDR2 sequences are SGHRS and YFSETQ. V was pared by 0 bases and J by 6 bases, with 12 bases between. DNA of the CDR3: TGCGCCAGCAGCTTGGCCGAACCGATAGATGGCTACACCTTC. Protein product: CASSLAEPIDGYTF.

This chain links TRBV5-6 with TRBJ1-3; TRBD1 might be the D (6 bases). Germline assignment: CDR1 SGHDT and CDR2 YYEEEE. Trimming pared 4 bases from V and 8 bases from J, leaving 13 bases between. CDR3 size: 13 residues. This CDR3 is CASSEDSRDTIYF. In DNA, the CDR3 is TGTGCCAGCAGCGAGGACAGTCGGGACACCATATATTTT.

This rearrangement joins TRBV2 to TRBJ2-1, with TRBD1 identical over 10 bases. Germline V lookup: CDR1 SNHLY, CDR2 FYNNEI. The V segment lost 4 bases and the J segment 6 bases; nucleotides outside the gene matches: 3. This CDR3 spans 14 amino acids. This CDR3 reads CASSGDRGTNEQFF. The DNA for the CDR3 is TGTGCCAGCAGTGGGGACAGGGGTACCAATGAGCAGTTCTTC.

Only a few counts were recorded for this clone. The rearrangement joins TRBV10-3 to TRBJ1-2, with D hard to call. CDR3 length: 14 residues. Trimming left V 0 bases short and J 5 bases short, with 10 bases between. Per germline, CDR1 ENHRY and CDR2 SYGVKD. The CDR3 region has the DNA TGTGCCATCAGTGAGTCTGGCAGCGGATATGGCTACACCTTC. Protein product: CAISESGSGYGYTF.

This rearrangement joins TRBV7-2 to TRBJ2-5, with 12 bases identical to TRBD1. Unmatched junction bases numbered 7, after V lost 4 bases and J lost 1 base. The CDR3 runs 17 residues. Germline loops: CDR1 SGHTA, CDR2 FQGNSA. In DNA, the CDR3 is TGTGCCAGCAGCTCCGGGACAGGGGGCTTCTCCCAAGAGACCCAGTACTTC. It yields the protein CASSSGTGGFSQETQYF. The complete variable domain, with remaining parts taken from reference TRBV7-2 and TRBJ2-5, reads GAGVSQSPSNKVTEKGKDVELRCDPISGHTALYWYRQSLGQGLEFLIYFQGNSAPDKSGLPSDRFSAERTGGSVSTLTIQRTQQEDSAVYLCASSSGTGGFSQETQYFGPGTRLLVL.

The V and J genes are TRBV6-7 and TRBJ1-5; TRBD1 might be the D (5 bases). TRBV6-7 is flagged as an ORF with uncertain function. Trimming stripped 0 bases from V and 9 bases from J, with 18 bases between. This CDR3 has 16 residues. The CDR3 nucleotides read TGTGCCAGCAGTTACTCACTACTCGGGACTATGGGGCCCCAGCATTTT. It codes for CASSYSLLGTMGPQHF.

The V and J genes are TRBV25-1 and TRBJ2-3, with 9 bases lining up with TRBD1. Per the germline V gene, CDR1 is MGHDK and CDR2 is SYGVNS. Losses at the gene ends were 5 bases for V and 2 bases for J; bases not matched to a gene: 5. The length of the CDR3 is 15 residues. In DNA form, the CDR3 reads TGTGCCAGCAGTCCACAGGGGGCTCTCACAGATACGCAGTATTTT. Protein product: CASSPQGALTDTQYF.

CDR3 nucleotides: TGTGCCAGTCACCGGGACAGGGGGCGCGTGGATGGCTACACCTTC. Protein sequence: CASHRDRGRVDGYTF. This chain connects TRBV2 to TRBJ1-2; 12 bases are a match to TRBD1. This CDR3 has 15 amino acids. The V gene's germline CDR1 is SNHLY and CDR2 FYNNEI. The V gene end was trimmed by 9 bases and the J gene end by 6 bases; junction bases not matched to a gene: 11.

Notes on this clone: The junction departs from germline at one end; a sequencing error may be responsible. The chain uses TRBV19 and TRBJ1-1; D not resolved. The CDR3 consists of 13 residues. Germline CDR1 is LNHDA and CDR2 is SQIVND (reference sequence). CDR3 protein: CASSMAGNPEAFF. As DNA, the CDR3 is TGTGCCAGTAGTATGGCCGGGAACCCTGAAGCTTTCTTT.